This TCR beta chain was sequenced during a study of PD-L1 blockade in urothelial cancer. The overall study: Patients took up atezolizumab at some point between 2012 and 2014 at 1,200 mg intravenously every 3 weeks.

This sample's time point: peripheral blood 6 weeks after treatment start. The V end was cut by 4 bases, the J end by 6 bases, with 13 bases between. Germline lookup yields CDR1 SGHNT and CDR2 YYREEE (reference sequence). CDR3 length equals 13 residues. Clones were sequenced by immunoSEQ multiplex PCR, and TCRdb holds only the in-frame ones, with some missing. In the table there are around 93,000 clones, 70% to 90% of which are singletons. V and J are TRBV5-4 and TRBJ1-2; D perhaps matches TRBD1 (6 bases). This TCR was sampled from a man between 65 and 85 years old with urothelial cancer. The starting material was PBMCs, obtained around atezolizumab (anti-PD-L1) treatment. CDR3 sequence (DNA): TGTGCCAGCAGCACACAGGGTAAACATGGCTACACCTTC. Its translation is CASSTQGKHGYTF.